Listed below are T cell receptor beta chains from one sample, sequenced in a study of cytomegalovirus exposure and HLA in healthy donors. Profiled with immunoSEQ multiplex PCR; TCRdb holds only in-frame clones, not every one. The data show around 210,000 clones, with over 75% seen just once and about 0.47% held by the top ten. The sequencing sample was made of PBMCs. These TCRs come from a boy between 10 and 17 years old in good health and CMV-seronegative. Each CDR3 is given with its conserved first and last residue. Each record gives: V gene, J gene, D gene, clone size, CDR3 protein, CDR3 DNA. D genes are given only for firm matches. Where a row states a size, it is once, few, many or the class of an expanded clone; other rows omit it.

v_gene: TRBV19
j_gene: TRBJ1-2
d_gene: .
abundance: .
CDR3aa: CASSIPRGWGYTF
CDR3nt: TGTGCCAGTAGTATCCCCAGGGGTTGGGGCTACACCTTC

v_gene: TRBV5-1
j_gene: TRBJ1-1
d_gene: .
abundance: .
CDR3aa: CASSLLGTPGGTEAFF
CDR3nt: TGCGCCAGCAGCTTGTTAGGTACTCCGGGGGGCACTGAAGCTTTCTTT

v_gene: TRBV7-2
j_gene: TRBJ1-1
d_gene: .
abundance: .
CDR3aa: CASSERRFSGTEAFF
CDR3nt: TGTGCCAGCAGTGAGCGGCGGTTTTCGGGCACTGAAGCTTTCTTT

v_gene: TRBV29-1
j_gene: TRBJ2-3
d_gene: .
abundance: .
CDR3aa: CSVEDLKDNTDTQYF
CDR3nt: TGCAGCGTTGAAGATCTTAAGGACAACACAGATACGCAGTATTTT

v_gene: TRBV21-1
j_gene: TRBJ2-2
d_gene: .
abundance: .
CDR3aa: CASSKGGGGPFGELFF
CDR3nt: TGTGCCAGCAGCAAAGGGGGAGGGGGGCCCTTCGGGGAGCTGTTTTTT

v_gene: TRBV19
j_gene: TRBJ2-1
d_gene: .
abundance: .
CDR3aa: CASSLDSSYNEQFF
CDR3nt: TGTGCCAGTAGTCTAGATAGCTCCTACAATGAGCAGTTCTTC

v_gene: TRBV9
j_gene: TRBJ2-3
d_gene: TRBD2
abundance: .
CDR3aa: CASSVKPAGVRDTQYF
CDR3nt: TGTGCCAGCAGCGTAAAACCAGCGGGAGTTAGAGATACGCAGTATTTT

v_gene: TRBV4-1
j_gene: TRBJ2-3
d_gene: TRBD2
abundance: once
CDR3aa: CASSQARGGRASNTDTQYF
CDR3nt: TGCGCCAGCAGCCAAGCTCGGGGGGGGAGAGCTTCGAACACAGATACGCAGTATTTT

v_gene: TRBV5-1
j_gene: TRBJ2-1
d_gene: .
abundance: .
CDR3aa: CASSQTRNEQFF
CDR3nt: TGCGCCAGCTCCCAGACCAGGAATGAGCAGTTCTTC

v_gene: TRBV5-5
j_gene: TRBJ1-5
d_gene: .
abundance: .
CDR3aa: CASSLGAGPQHF
CDR3nt: TGTGCCAGCAGCTTGGGGGCCGGGCCCCAGCATTTT

v_gene: TRBV29-1
j_gene: TRBJ1-1
d_gene: .
abundance: .
CDR3aa: CSVHPGTEAFF
CDR3nt: TGCAGCGTTCATCCCGGGACTGAAGCTTTCTTT

v_gene: TRBV4-1
j_gene: TRBJ1-2
d_gene: .
abundance: .
CDR3aa: CASSQDPAAYGYTF
CDR3nt: TGCGCCAGCAGCCAAGATCCGGCGGCCTATGGCTACACCTTC

v_gene: TRBV10-1
j_gene: TRBJ1-1
d_gene: TRBD1
abundance: few
CDR3aa: CASSDFRQGIWGNTEAFF
CDR3nt: TGCGCCAGCAGTGACTTCCGACAGGGGATTTGGGGTAACACTGAAGCTTTCTTT

v_gene: TRBV4-1
j_gene: TRBJ2-7
d_gene: .
abundance: .
CDR3aa: CASSQDFTPGEQYF
CDR3nt: TGCGCCAGCAGCCAAGATTTTACTCCGGGTGAGCAGTACTTC

v_gene: TRBV7-6
j_gene: TRBJ2-7
d_gene: TRBD1
abundance: .
CDR3aa: CASSSRQGAGEQYF
CDR3nt: TGTGCCAGCAGCTCCCGCCAGGGGGCGGGCGAGCAGTACTTC

v_gene: TRBV7-6
j_gene: TRBJ1-3
d_gene: .
abundance: .
CDR3aa: CASSLVADSGNTIYF
CDR3nt: TGTGCCAGCAGCTTAGTAGCAGACTCTGGAAACACCATATATTTT

v_gene: TRBV5-6
j_gene: TRBJ2-7
d_gene: .
abundance: .
CDR3aa: CASSLVGHIRSYEQYF
CDR3nt: TGTGCCAGCAGCTTGGTAGGACATATTAGGAGCTACGAGCAGTACTTC

v_gene: TRBV14
j_gene: TRBJ2-1
d_gene: .
abundance: few
CDR3aa: CASSQDLDNEQFF
CDR3nt: TGTGCCAGCAGCCAAGATCTAGACAATGAGCAGTTCTTC

v_gene: TRBV11-2
j_gene: TRBJ1-1
d_gene: .
abundance: .
CDR3aa: CASSSRPGTEAFF
CDR3nt: TGTGCCAGCAGCAGTCGTCCGGGGACTGAAGCTTTCTTT

v_gene: TRBV29-1
j_gene: TRBJ2-1
d_gene: .
abundance: .
CDR3aa: CSVEDDHGSAGGHYNEQFF
CDR3nt: TGCAGCGTTGAAGATGACCATGGGAGCGCCGGCGGGCATTACAATGAGCAGTTCTTC

v_gene: TRBV10-3
j_gene: TRBJ2-3
d_gene: .
abundance: once
CDR3aa: CAISESTAGSTDTQYF
CDR3nt: TGTGCCATCAGTGAGTCTACGGCGGGCAGCACAGATACGCAGTATTTT

v_gene: TRBV5-6
j_gene: TRBJ2-7
d_gene: TRBD1
abundance: .
CDR3aa: CASSFRQGRSYEQYF
CDR3nt: TGTGCCAGCAGCTTCCGACAGGGTAGGTCCTACGAGCAGTACTTC

v_gene: TRBV7-8
j_gene: TRBJ1-1
d_gene: .
abundance: .
CDR3aa: CASSLLNLGTEAFF
CDR3nt: TGTGCCAGCAGCTTGCTTAATCTCGGGACTGAAGCTTTCTTT

v_gene: TRBV6-5
j_gene: TRBJ1-5
d_gene: .
abundance: .
CDR3aa: CASGPRGEGNQPQHF
CDR3nt: TGTGCCAGCGGGCCACGGGGGGAAGGCAATCAGCCCCAGCATTTT

v_gene: TRBV7-9
j_gene: TRBJ2-7
d_gene: .
abundance: .
CDR3aa: CASRTGAEQYF
CDR3nt: TGTGCCAGCAGGACTGGGGCGGAGCAGTACTTC

v_gene: TRBV11-3
j_gene: TRBJ1-3
d_gene: .
abundance: once
CDR3aa: CASSSPGVRGSSSGNTIYF
CDR3nt: TGTGCCAGCAGCTCCCCCGGAGTTCGAGGGTCCAGCTCTGGAAACACCATATATTTT

v_gene: TRBV11-3
j_gene: TRBJ2-7
d_gene: .
abundance: .
CDR3aa: CASSFRSAGDYEQYF
CDR3nt: TGTGCCAGCAGCTTTCGGTCGGCAGGTGACTACGAGCAGTACTTC

v_gene: TRBV5-4
j_gene: TRBJ2-5
d_gene: .
abundance: .
CDR3aa: CASSPSRGSGETQYF
CDR3nt: TGTGCCAGCAGCCCTTCGCGGGGCAGTGGAGAGACCCAGTACTTC

v_gene: TRBV9
j_gene: TRBJ2-1
d_gene: TRBD2
abundance: .
CDR3aa: CASSLGLAVNEQFF
CDR3nt: TGTGCCAGCAGCCTAGGACTAGCCGTCAATGAGCAGTTCTTC

v_gene: TRBV7-9
j_gene: TRBJ1-3
d_gene: .
abundance: once
CDR3aa: CASRPQGSVGNTIYF
CDR3nt: TGTGCCAGCAGGCCACAGGGCTCGGTTGGAAACACCATATATTTT

v_gene: TRBV6-5
j_gene: TRBJ2-7
d_gene: TRBD1
abundance: few
CDR3aa: CASSTWTGLGEYF
CDR3nt: TGTGCCAGCAGTACTTGGACAGGACTGGGGGAGTACTTC

v_gene: TRBV18
j_gene: TRBJ2-7
d_gene: TRBD1
abundance: once
CDR3aa: CASSPPGQGTYEQYF
CDR3nt: TGTGCCAGCTCACCACCGGGACAGGGTACCTACGAGCAGTACTTC

v_gene: TRBV11-3
j_gene: TRBJ2-1
d_gene: .
abundance: .
CDR3aa: CASSLGRGNEQFF
CDR3nt: TGTGCCAGCAGCTTAGGTCGGGGGAATGAGCAGTTCTTC

v_gene: TRBV11-3
j_gene: TRBJ2-3
d_gene: .
abundance: .
CDR3aa: CASSLGRVTDTQYF
CDR3nt: TGTGCCAGCAGCTTAGGGCGGGTCACAGATACGCAGTATTTT

v_gene: TRBV27
j_gene: TRBJ1-1
d_gene: .
abundance: once
CDR3aa: CASSLRGGRTEAFF
CDR3nt: TGTGCCAGCAGTTTAAGGGGGGGTCGCACTGAAGCTTTCTTT

v_gene: TRBV30
j_gene: TRBJ2-5
d_gene: TRBD2
abundance: .
CDR3aa: CAWSALAQQYF
CDR3nt: TGTGCCTGGAGTGCACTAGCGCAGCAGTACTTC

v_gene: TRBV5-1
j_gene: TRBJ1-1
d_gene: .
abundance: .
CDR3aa: CASSLVGGTDEAFF
CDR3nt: TGCGCCAGCAGCTTGGTGGGGGGGACCGATGAAGCTTTCTTT

v_gene: TRBV7-6
j_gene: TRBJ1-2
d_gene: TRBD1
abundance: .
CDR3aa: CASSLGDSYLPSYGYTF
CDR3nt: TGTGCCAGCAGCTTAGGGGACAGTTACCTTCCCAGCTATGGCTACACCTTC

v_gene: TRBV9
j_gene: TRBJ2-2
d_gene: .
abundance: .
CDR3aa: CASSVGSLNTGELFF
CDR3nt: TGTGCCAGCAGCGTCGGGAGTTTGAACACCGGGGAGCTGTTTTTT

v_gene: TRBV6-9
j_gene: TRBJ1-5
d_gene: .
abundance: .
CDR3aa: CASSYSGRPSNQPQHF
CDR3nt: TGTGCCAGCAGTTATTCTGGGCGACCAAGCAATCAGCCCCAGCATTTT

v_gene: TRBV19
j_gene: TRBJ2-5
d_gene: .
abundance: .
CDR3aa: CASSTDKVGAGETQYF
CDR3nt: TGTGCCAGTAGTACAGATAAGGTGGGGGCGGGAGAGACCCAGTACTTC

v_gene: TRBV7-2
j_gene: TRBJ2-7
d_gene: TRBD1
abundance: .
CDR3aa: CASSVVGQGAYEQYF
CDR3nt: TGTGCCAGCAGCGTAGTGGGACAGGGGGCCTACGAGCAGTACTTC

v_gene: TRBV7-6
j_gene: TRBJ1-1
d_gene: TRBD1
abundance: .
CDR3aa: CASSLVTGDGTEAFF
CDR3nt: TGTGCCAGCAGCTTAGTGACAGGGGATGGCACTGAAGCTTTCTTT

v_gene: TRBV5-4
j_gene: TRBJ1-1
d_gene: .
abundance: .
CDR3aa: CASSLPGADTEAFF
CDR3nt: TGTGCCAGCAGCTTGCCAGGGGCTGACACTGAAGCTTTCTTT

v_gene: TRBV7-2
j_gene: TRBJ1-5
d_gene: .
abundance: few
CDR3aa: CASSLADSWAQHF
CDR3nt: TGTGCCAGCAGCTTAGCTGACAGCTGGGCCCAGCATTTT

v_gene: TRBV5-1
j_gene: TRBJ1-2
d_gene: .
abundance: .
CDR3aa: CASSLAEGFYGYTF
CDR3nt: TGCGCCAGCAGCTTGGCAGAGGGTTTCTATGGCTACACCTTC

v_gene: TRBV6-6
j_gene: TRBJ1-1
d_gene: .
abundance: .
CDR3aa: CASSFREGAFF
CDR3nt: TGTGCCAGCAGTTTTCGGGAAGGGGCTTTCTTT

v_gene: TRBV7-9
j_gene: TRBJ2-7
d_gene: TRBD2
abundance: .
CDR3aa: CASSPGLAVSYEQYF
CDR3nt: TGTGCCAGCAGCCCCGGACTAGCCGTCTCCTACGAGCAGTACTTC

v_gene: TRBV2
j_gene: TRBJ2-3
d_gene: .
abundance: .
CDR3aa: CASSGWAASTDTQYF
CDR3nt: TGTGCCAGCAGTGGTTGGGCAGCTAGCACAGATACGCAGTATTTT

v_gene: TRBV11-3
j_gene: TRBJ2-1
d_gene: TRBD2
abundance: .
CDR3aa: CASSAPGLAGYNEQFF
CDR3nt: TGTGCCAGCAGCGCGCCGGGACTAGCGGGATACAATGAGCAGTTCTTC

v_gene: TRBV18
j_gene: TRBJ1-1
d_gene: .
abundance: .
CDR3aa: CASSRQGRTEAFF
CDR3nt: TGTGCCAGCTCAAGGCAGGGAAGAACTGAAGCTTTCTTT